Sequencing of this T cell receptor (beta chain) was carried out in a study of T cells after yellow fever vaccination. Study context: Fractions of limited cellularity were prepared by means of SMART-Seq v4 Ultra Low Input.

One entry per CDR3 protein, called by TCRdb with MiXCR from the 5' RACE reads. The profile shows a few hundred thousand distinct CDR3 sequences, 17% of them singletons. The germline CDR1 and CDR2 sequences are SGHRS and YFSETQ. Trimming removed 0 bases from V and 2 bases from J, with 19 bases in between. This CDR3 is built from 18 residues. The origin of this receptor is a man between 18 and 35 years old who received the YFV17D yellow fever vaccine. The V gene is TRBV5-1, the J gene TRBJ2-3; D perhaps matches TRBD1 (5 bases). The sequencing used PBMCs, collected roughly 5 days after the first yellow fever vaccination. CDR3 residues: CASSLAPRAKPPTDTQYF. CDR3 DNA: TGCGCCAGCAGCTTGGCCCCCAGGGCAAAGCCCCCCACAGATACGCAGTATTTT.